This TCR beta chain emerged from a study of CDR3 diversity in severe acne. The CDR3 has 13 amino acids. V lost 5 bases to trimming and J lost 7 bases; unmatched junction nucleotides: 8. MiXCR, run by TCRdb on the PCR reads, gives a single entry per CDR3 protein. The data hold more than 70,000 distinct CDR3 sequences, with roughly 52% observed a single time. This clonotype was recorded once. Sequencing used blood. The gene calls are TRBV12-3 or TRBV12-4 and TRBJ2-7; 7 bases are a match to TRBD1. This TCR derives from a male donor in good health, serving as a control. This chain's CDR3 is CASSLGRGREQYF. Written as DNA, the CDR3 is TGTGCCAGCAGTCTGGGTAGGGGGCGGGAGCAGTACTTC.